The sequence of this TCR beta chain was determined in a study of post-analysis software for immune sequencing data. Germline lookup yields CDR1 MDHEN and CDR2 SYDVKM. The CDR3 has 13 amino acids. The V gene lost 10 bases and the J gene lost 1 base, with 13 bases spanning the gap. TCR beta libraries were prepared from cDNA with unique molecular identifiers. TCRdb re-called the PCR reads with MiXCR, one entry per CDR3 protein. Of about 460,000 distinct CDR3 sequences in the sample, under 55% were seen once. Concerning this clonotype itself: Its antigen is undetermined.

Notes on the study in general: When compared against controls, multiple sclerosis patients showed significantly lower normalized Chao1 diversity. Patients showed TRBV5-6, TRBV5-1 and TRBV20-1 among roughly 5 TRBV segments more frequent than in controls.

The material sequenced was blood. This receptor was taken from a girl aged 10 to 17 with multiple sclerosis. The chain recombines TRBV28 with TRBJ1-1, with a tentative D call TRBD1 (5 bases). CDR3 amino acids: CATYVRENTEAFF. CDR3 coding DNA: TGTGCCACGTACGTCAGGGAGAACACTGAAGCTTTCTTT.